This is a list of T cell receptor beta chains from one sample in a study of molecular identifiers for immune sequencing clone quantification. TCRdb analysed the PCR reads with MiXCR anew, one entry per CDR3 protein. The top ten hold approximately 6.8% of the sample, which has fewer than 25,000 distinct CDR3 sequences, about 21% seen once. Material for sequencing was naive CD8+ T cells from blood, with Jurkat cell RNA spiked in. These receptors were obtained from a human donor in good health. Some libraries in this study had Jurkat cell RNA spiked in. The CDR3 runs from the conserved cysteine through the conserved F or W. D genes are given only for firm matches. For some rows the clone size is stated as once, few or many, or as a class when expanded; others skip it.

j_call d_call v_call cdr3_length clone_size cdr3_nt cdr3_aa
TRBJ2-7 NA TRBV5-1 13 NA TGCGCCAGCAGCTTACCACTAGCCTACGAGCAGTACTTC CASSLPLAYEQYF
TRBJ2-5 NA TRBV9 14 medium-sized TGTGCCAGCAGCGTAGCCAGCGGCCAAGAGACCCAGTACTTC CASSVASGQETQYF
TRBJ2-1 TRBD2 TRBV5-1 16 medium-sized TGCGCCAGCAGCCCCGGGGAGGGCGGGAGGCACAATGAGCAGTTCTTC CASSPGEGGRHNEQFF
TRBJ1-1 NA TRBV12-3/TRBV12-4 14 medium-sized TGTGCCAGCAGTTCGAGGGGTATGAACACTGAAGCTTTCTTT CASSSRGMNTEAFF
TRBJ2-7 TRBD2 TRBV9 15 medium-sized TGTGCCAGCAGCGTAGATAGCGGGAGAATGTACGAGCAGTACTTC CASSVDSGRMYEQYF
TRBJ2-3 NA TRBV7-2 15 many TGTGCCAGCAGCTTATTGGCTAGCGCCACAGATACGCAGTATTTT CASSLLASATDTQYF
TRBJ2-7 TRBD1 TRBV6-6 14 many TGTGCCAGCAGCCAGGGGGCTCCCGGCTACGAGCAGTACTTC CASSQGAPGYEQYF
TRBJ2-7 TRBD2 TRBV12-3/TRBV12-4 12 NA TGTGCCAGCAGGACTAGCGACTACGAGCAGTACTTC CASRTSDYEQYF
TRBJ2-1 NA TRBV28 13 NA TGTGCCAGCAGACGCGGGACCCCCAATGAGCAGTTCTTC CASRRGTPNEQFF
TRBJ2-7 TRBD2 TRBV20-1 14 NA TGCAGTGCTAGGGGACTAGCGGGATTCTACGAGCAGTACTTC CSARGLAGFYEQYF
TRBJ2-1 TRBD2 TRBV6-5 16 many TGTGCCAGCAGTTACCTTGCGGGAGGAGCCTACAATGAGCAGTTCTTC CASSYLAGGAYNEQFF
TRBJ1-1 NA TRBV6-6 15 NA TGTGCCAGCAGTTACAGTAGCATTCCGGGGGGAAAAGCTTTCTTT CASSYSSIPGGKAFF
TRBJ2-7 TRBD1 TRBV4-3 16 medium-sized TGCGCCAGCAGCCAAGACGGGGACAGGGACGGCGACGAGCAGTACTTC CASSQDGDRDGDEQYF
TRBJ2-7 NA TRBV28 16 many TGTGCCAGCAGCCCCCAGATGGGGACCCGGAGAAACGAGCAGTACTTC CASSPQMGTRRNEQYF
TRBJ2-5 NA TRBV5-5 15 NA TGTGCCAGCAGCCCGGCTTCGGGTCTCGGAGAGACCCAGTACTTC CASSPASGLGETQYF
TRBJ2-7 TRBD2 TRBV4-3 19 few TGCGCCAGCAGCCAATGGGAGAATGGTCGACTAGCGGACTCCTACGAGCAGTACTTC CASSQWENGRLADSYEQYF
TRBJ2-5 TRBD1 TRBV20-1 13 medium-sized TGCAGTGCTAGAGACCGGGACAGAGAGACCCAGTACTTC CSARDRDRETQYF
TRBJ2-7 NA TRBV15 15 NA TGTGCCGCCAGCAGAGATAAATCGCGGGGCTACGAGCAGTACTTC CAASRDKSRGYEQYF
TRBJ2-2 NA TRBV6-1 12 medium-sized TGTGCCAGCAGTGGGCTACCCGGGGAGCTGTTTTTT CASSGLPGELFF
TRBJ2-5 NA TRBV7-6 18 NA TGTGCCAGCAGCCACTTAGGTGGTGGGCAGCTAGGGCAGGGGTCCCAGTACTTC CASSHLGGGQLGQGSQYF
TRBJ2-3 TRBD2 TRBV6-5 16 NA TGTGCCAGCAGGCGACTAGCGGGGGAATCCGTAGATACGCAGTATTTT CASRRLAGESVDTQYF
TRBJ2-7 NA TRBV13 14 NA TGTGCCAGCAGCCCGGACAGACTCCCCTACGAGCAGTACTTC CASSPDRLPYEQYF
TRBJ1-1 NA TRBV28 15 NA TGTGCCAACAGTTTTGGGCCAAGGGGAGACACTGAAGCTTTCTTT CANSFGPRGDTEAFF
TRBJ2-7 NA TRBV7-9 12 NA TGTGCCAGCAGGGTGCCGGGTGCCGAGCAGTACTTC CASRVPGAEQYF
TRBJ2-3 NA TRBV7-2 15 many TGTGCCAGCAGCCCCTCGGCTGGAGCCACAGATACGCAGTATTTT CASSPSAGATDTQYF
TRBJ2-1 TRBD2 TRBV20-1 14 many TGCAGTGCTTCCCTAGCGGGGGCTTACAATGAGCAGTTCTTC CSASLAGAYNEQFF
TRBJ2-7 TRBD1 TRBV5-1 17 hyperexpanded TGCGCCAGCAGCTGGACCTCCGGACAGGGGTACTCCTACGAGCAGTACTTC CASSWTSGQGYSYEQYF
TRBJ2-1 TRBD1 TRBV28 14 many TGTGCCAGCACCCCGGGACAGGGGTTGTATGAGCAGTTCTTC CASTPGQGLYEQFF
TRBJ2-1 TRBD2 TRBV15 14 many TGTGCCACCAGCACCCCTAGCGGGTACAATGAGCAGTTCTTC CATSTPSGYNEQFF
TRBJ2-7 TRBD1 TRBV28 15 NA TGTGCCAGCAGACAACAGGGGGGTGGGAGCTACGAGCAGTACTTC CASRQQGGGSYEQYF
TRBJ2-7 NA TRBV7-9 14 few TGTGCCAGCAGCTCGGACAGTCCTCGATACGAGCAGTACTTC CASSSDSPRYEQYF
TRBJ2-5 TRBD1 TRBV7-8 15 many TGTGCCAGCAGCCCAAGGGGGCGGGCCCAAGAGACCCAGTACTTC CASSPRGRAQETQYF
TRBJ1-5 NA TRBV13 14 many TGTGCCAGCAGCTCGATACAGGAAAATCAGCCCCAGCATTTT CASSSIQENQPQHF
TRBJ2-7 NA TRBV27 13 many TGTGCCAGCAGTTCTCCCGGGAGCTACGAGCAGTACTTC CASSSPGSYEQYF
TRBJ2-2 TRBD2 TRBV7-6 17 many TGTGCCAGCAGCCCAGTGGGGGGGTCCCCGAACACCGGGGAGCTGTTTTTT CASSPVGGSPNTGELFF
TRBJ2-3 TRBD2 TRBV7-2 16 NA TGTGCCAGCAGCCCGGGGGGGGGCTACCCCACAGATACGCAGTATTTT CASSPGGGYPTDTQYF
TRBJ2-1 NA TRBV7-6 14 many TGTGCCAGCAGCCTGAGGGATACCTACAATGAGCAGTTCTTC CASSLRDTYNEQFF
TRBJ2-3 NA TRBV7-6 14 medium-sized TGTGCCAGCAGCTTACGGGACCGCACAGATACGCAGTATTTT CASSLRDRTDTQYF
TRBJ2-5 NA TRBV3-1 12 few TGTGCCAGCAGCCAAGTTCTCGAGACCCAGTACTTC CASSQVLETQYF
TRBJ2-3 TRBD2 TRBV28 13 NA TGTGTCAGCAGTTTTCTAGCGGCAGATACGCAGTATTTT CVSSFLAADTQYF
TRBJ2-7 NA TRBV2 14 NA TGTGCCAGCAGTGATTTGGACCTCTCCTACGAGCAGTACTTC CASSDLDLSYEQYF
TRBJ1-5 NA TRBV7-3 12 many TGTGCCAGCAGCCCCGTTGGACAGCCCCAGCATTTT CASSPVGQPQHF
TRBJ2-7 NA TRBV19 13 many TGTGCCAGTAGTATCGCCGCGACCTACGAGCAGTACTTC CASSIAATYEQYF
TRBJ2-7 NA TRBV11-2 13 few TGTGCCAGCAGCTCCCTAAGGGCCTACGAGCAGTACTTC CASSSLRAYEQYF
TRBJ1-1 NA TRBV5-6 13 many TGTGCCAGCAGCTTGGGGAGGGGATTGGAAGCTTTCTTT CASSLGRGLEAFF
TRBJ1-6 NA TRBV4-3 16 many TGCGCCAGCAGCCAAGATCTTTATGGGGGAAATTCACCCCTCCACTTT CASSQDLYGGNSPLHF
TRBJ2-7 TRBD1 TRBV14 12 medium-sized TGTGCCAGCAGCCCGACAGGGGTCGAGCAGTACTTC CASSPTGVEQYF
TRBJ2-2 NA TRBV7-9 14 many TGTGCCAGCAGCTTAAACTGGAACACCGGGGAGCTGTTTTTT CASSLNWNTGELFF
TRBJ1-6 NA TRBV7-9 12 NA TGTGCCAGCAGTTCGACAGGCAGCACCCTCCACTTT CASSSTGSTLHF
TRBJ1-6 TRBD1 TRBV7-9 14 many TGTGCCAGCAGCTTAGTCAGGGGGAATTCACCCCTCCACTTT CASSLVRGNSPLHF
TRBJ1-1 NA TRBV6-5 14 many TGTGCCAGCAGTTACGGTTTGCAGGGAACTGAAGCTTTCTTT CASSYGLQGTEAFF
TRBJ2-1 NA TRBV7-9 16 once TGTGCCAGCAGCTTAGGTCCAGGGTCAGCCTACAATGAGCAGTTCTTC CASSLGPGSAYNEQFF